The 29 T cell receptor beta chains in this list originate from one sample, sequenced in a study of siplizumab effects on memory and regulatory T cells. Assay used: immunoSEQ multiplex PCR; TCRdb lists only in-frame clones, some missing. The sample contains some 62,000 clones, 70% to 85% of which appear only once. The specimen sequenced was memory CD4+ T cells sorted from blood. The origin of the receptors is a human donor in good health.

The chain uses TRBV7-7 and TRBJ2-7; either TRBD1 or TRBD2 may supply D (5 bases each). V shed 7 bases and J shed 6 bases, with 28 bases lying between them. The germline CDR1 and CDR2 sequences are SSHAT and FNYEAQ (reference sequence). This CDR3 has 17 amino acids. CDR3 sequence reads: CASTTGKDQGVGAEQYF. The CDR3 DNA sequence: TGTGCCAGCACCACAGGAAAGGACCAGGGAGTGGGAGCCGAGCAGTACTTC.

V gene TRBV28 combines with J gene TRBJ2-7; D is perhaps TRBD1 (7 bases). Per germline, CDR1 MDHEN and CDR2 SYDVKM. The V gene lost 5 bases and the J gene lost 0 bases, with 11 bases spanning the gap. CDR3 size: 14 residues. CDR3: CASSQGGFSYEQYF. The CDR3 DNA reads TGTGCCAGCAGTCAGGGGGGCTTCTCCTACGAGCAGTACTTC.

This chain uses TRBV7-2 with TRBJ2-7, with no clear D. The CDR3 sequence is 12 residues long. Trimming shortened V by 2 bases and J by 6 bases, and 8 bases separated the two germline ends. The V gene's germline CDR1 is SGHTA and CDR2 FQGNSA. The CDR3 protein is CASSLRGLEQYF. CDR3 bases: TGTGCCAGCAGCTTAAGAGGCCTCGAGCAGTACTTC.

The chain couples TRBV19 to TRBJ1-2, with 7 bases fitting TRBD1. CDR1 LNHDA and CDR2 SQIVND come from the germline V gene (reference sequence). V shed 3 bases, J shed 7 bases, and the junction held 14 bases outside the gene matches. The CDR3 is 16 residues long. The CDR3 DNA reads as TGTGCCAGTAGTATGTCCGGGACAGCTCAGTGGTTTGGCTACACCTTC. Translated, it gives CASSMSGTAQWFGYTF.

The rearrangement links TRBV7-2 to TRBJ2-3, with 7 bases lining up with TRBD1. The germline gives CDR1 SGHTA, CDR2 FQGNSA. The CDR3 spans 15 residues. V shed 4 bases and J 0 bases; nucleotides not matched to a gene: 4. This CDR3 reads CASSYDRVSTDTQYF. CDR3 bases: TGTGCCAGCAGCTATGACAGGGTTAGCACAGATACGCAGTATTTT.

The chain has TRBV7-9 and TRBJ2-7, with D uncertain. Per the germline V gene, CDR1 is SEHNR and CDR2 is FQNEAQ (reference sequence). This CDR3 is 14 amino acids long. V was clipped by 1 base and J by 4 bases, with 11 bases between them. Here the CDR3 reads CASSLDQAGYEQYF. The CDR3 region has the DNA TGTGCCAGCAGCTTAGACCAGGCCGGGTACGAGCAGTACTTC.

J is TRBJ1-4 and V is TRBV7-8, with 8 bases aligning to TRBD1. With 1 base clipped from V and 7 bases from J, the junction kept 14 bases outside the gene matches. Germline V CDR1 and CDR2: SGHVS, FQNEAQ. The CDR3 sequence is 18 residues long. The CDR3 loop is CASSLVSGGGRSVEKLFF. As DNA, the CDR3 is TGTGCCAGCAGCTTAGTTTCAGGGGGCGGACGATCGGTTGAAAAACTGTTTTTT.

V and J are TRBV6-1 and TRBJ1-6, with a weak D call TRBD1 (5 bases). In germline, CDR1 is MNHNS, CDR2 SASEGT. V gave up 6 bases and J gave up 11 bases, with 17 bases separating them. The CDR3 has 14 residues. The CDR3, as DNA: TGTGCCAGCAGCCCCCGGGACGAGTGGCCACCCCTCCACTTT. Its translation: CASSPRDEWPPLHF.

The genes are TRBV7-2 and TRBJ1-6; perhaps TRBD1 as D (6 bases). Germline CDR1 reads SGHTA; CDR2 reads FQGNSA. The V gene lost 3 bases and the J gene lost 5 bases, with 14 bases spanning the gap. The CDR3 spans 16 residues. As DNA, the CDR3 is TGTGCCAGCAGCTTTTTGGGGGCTGGTAATAATTCACCCCTCCACTTT. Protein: CASSFLGAGNNSPLHF.

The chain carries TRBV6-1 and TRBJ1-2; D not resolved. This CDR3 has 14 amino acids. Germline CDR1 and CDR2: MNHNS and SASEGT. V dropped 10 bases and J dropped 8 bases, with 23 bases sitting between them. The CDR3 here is CATAVLRPSGGYTF. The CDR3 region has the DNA TGTGCCACAGCAGTCCTGAGGCCCTCCGGAGGCTACACCTTC.

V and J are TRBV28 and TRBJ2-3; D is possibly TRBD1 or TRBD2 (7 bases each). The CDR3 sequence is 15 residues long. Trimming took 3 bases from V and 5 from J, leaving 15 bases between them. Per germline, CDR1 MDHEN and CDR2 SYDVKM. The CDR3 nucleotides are TGTGCCAGCAGTTTTCAGGGGGGGGGCCGAGATACGCAGTATTTT. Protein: CASSFQGGGRDTQYF.

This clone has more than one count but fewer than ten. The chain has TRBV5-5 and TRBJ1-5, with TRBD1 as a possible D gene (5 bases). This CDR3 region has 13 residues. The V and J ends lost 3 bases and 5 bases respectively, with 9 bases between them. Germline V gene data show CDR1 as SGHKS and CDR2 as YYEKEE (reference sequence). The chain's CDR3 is CASSYDSDQPQHF. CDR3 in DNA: TGTGCCAGCAGCTACGACAGTGATCAGCCCCAGCATTTT. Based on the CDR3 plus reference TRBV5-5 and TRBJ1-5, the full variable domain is DAGVTQSPTHLIKTRGQQVTLRCSPISGHKSVSWYQQVLGQGPQFIFQYYEKEERGRGNFPDRFSARQFPNYSSELNVNALLLGDSALYLCASSYDSDQPQHFGDGTRLSIL.

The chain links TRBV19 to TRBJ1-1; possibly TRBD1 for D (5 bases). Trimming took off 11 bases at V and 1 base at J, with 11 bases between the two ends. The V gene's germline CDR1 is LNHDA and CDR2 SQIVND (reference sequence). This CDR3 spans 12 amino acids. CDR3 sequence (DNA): TGTGCCGTGGGACGGCAGAACACTGAAGCTTTCTTT. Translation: CAVGRQNTEAFF.

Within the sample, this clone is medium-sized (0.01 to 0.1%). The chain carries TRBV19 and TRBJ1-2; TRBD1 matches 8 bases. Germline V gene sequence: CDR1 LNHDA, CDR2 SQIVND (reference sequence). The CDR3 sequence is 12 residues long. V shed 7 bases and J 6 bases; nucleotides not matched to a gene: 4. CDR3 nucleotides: TGTGCCAGTACAATGACAGGGGATGGCTACACCTTC. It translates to CASTMTGDGYTF.

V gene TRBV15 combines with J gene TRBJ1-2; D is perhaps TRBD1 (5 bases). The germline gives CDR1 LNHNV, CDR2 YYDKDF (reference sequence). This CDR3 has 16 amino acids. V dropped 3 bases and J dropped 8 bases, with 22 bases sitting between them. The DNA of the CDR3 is TGTGCCACCAGCAGGGGAGAGGGGATGTTGTTTGGGGGCTACACCTTC. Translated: CATSRGEGMLFGGYTF.

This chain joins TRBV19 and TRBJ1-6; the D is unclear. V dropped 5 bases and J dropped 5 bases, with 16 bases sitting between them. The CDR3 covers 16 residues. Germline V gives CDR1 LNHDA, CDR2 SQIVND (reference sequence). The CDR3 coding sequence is TGTGCCAGTAGTTCAATCCGGGCCGGGGATAATTCACCCCTCCACTTT. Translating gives CASSSIRAGDNSPLHF.

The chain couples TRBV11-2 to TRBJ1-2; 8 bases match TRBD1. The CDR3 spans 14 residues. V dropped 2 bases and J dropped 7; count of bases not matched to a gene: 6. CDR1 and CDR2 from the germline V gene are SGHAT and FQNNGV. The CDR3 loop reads CASSLLQGAVGYTF. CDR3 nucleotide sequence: TGTGCCAGCAGCTTATTGCAGGGGGCGGTTGGCTACACCTTC.

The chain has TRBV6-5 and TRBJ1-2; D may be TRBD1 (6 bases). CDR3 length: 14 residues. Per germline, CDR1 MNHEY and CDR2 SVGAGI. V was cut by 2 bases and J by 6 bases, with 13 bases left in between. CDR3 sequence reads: CASSYGGTSNGYTF. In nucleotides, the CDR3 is TGTGCCAGCAGTTACGGGGGCACCTCTAATGGCTACACCTTC.

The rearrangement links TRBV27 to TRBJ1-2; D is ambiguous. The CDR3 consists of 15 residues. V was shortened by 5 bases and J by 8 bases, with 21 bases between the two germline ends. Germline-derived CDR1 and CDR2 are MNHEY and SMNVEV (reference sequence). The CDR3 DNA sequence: TGTGCCAGCAGTCCGGGGATGGGCCGGGGAGGAGGCTACACCTTC. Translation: CASSPGMGRGGGYTF.

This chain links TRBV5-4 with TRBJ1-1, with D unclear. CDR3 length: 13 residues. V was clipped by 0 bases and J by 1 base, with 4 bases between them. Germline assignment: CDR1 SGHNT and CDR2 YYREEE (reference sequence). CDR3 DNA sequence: TGTGCCAGCAGCTTGGGGGCGAACACTGAAGCTTTCTTT. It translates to CASSLGANTEAFF.

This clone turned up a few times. The CDR3 sequence: CATSRDLGQPQHF. In DNA form, the CDR3 reads TGTGCCACCAGCAGAGATCTTGGGCAGCCCCAGCATTTT. The gene calls are TRBV15 and TRBJ1-5; D gene unclear. The CDR3 runs to 13 residues. Trimming took 0 bases from V and 7 from J, leaving 7 bases between them. Germline V CDR1 and CDR2: LNHNV, YYDKDF (reference sequence).

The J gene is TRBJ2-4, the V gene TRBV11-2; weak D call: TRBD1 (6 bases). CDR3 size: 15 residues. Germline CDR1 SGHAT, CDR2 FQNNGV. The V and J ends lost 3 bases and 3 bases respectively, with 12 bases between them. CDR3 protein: CASSFVEGDKNIQYF. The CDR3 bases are TGTGCCAGCAGCTTTGTAGAGGGGGACAAAAACATTCAGTACTTC.

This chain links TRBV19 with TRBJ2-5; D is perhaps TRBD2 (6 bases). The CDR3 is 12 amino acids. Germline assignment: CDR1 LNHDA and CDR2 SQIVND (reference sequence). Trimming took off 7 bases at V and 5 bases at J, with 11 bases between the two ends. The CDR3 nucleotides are TGTGCCAGTAATCCAGGAGGGGAGACCCAGTACTTC. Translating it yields CASNPGGETQYF.

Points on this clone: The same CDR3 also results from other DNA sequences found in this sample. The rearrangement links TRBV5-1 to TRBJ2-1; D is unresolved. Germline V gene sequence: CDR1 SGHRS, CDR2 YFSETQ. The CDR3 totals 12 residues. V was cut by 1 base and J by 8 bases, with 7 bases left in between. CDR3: CASSLSGDEQFF. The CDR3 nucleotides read TGCGCCAGCAGCTTGAGTGGTGATGAGCAGTTCTTC.

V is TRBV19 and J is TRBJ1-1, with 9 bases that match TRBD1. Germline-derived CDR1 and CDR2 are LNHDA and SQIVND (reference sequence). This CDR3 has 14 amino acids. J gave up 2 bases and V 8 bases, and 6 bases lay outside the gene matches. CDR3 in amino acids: CASGGDRVNTEAFF. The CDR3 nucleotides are TGTGCCAGTGGGGGGGACAGGGTAAACACTGAAGCTTTCTTT.

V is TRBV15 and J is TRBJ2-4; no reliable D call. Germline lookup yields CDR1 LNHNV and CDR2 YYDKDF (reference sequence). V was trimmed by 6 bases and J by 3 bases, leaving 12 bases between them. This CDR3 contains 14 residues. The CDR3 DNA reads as TGTGCCACCAGAGACGGCTGGGGCAAAAACATTCAGTACTTC. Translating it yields CATRDGWGKNIQYF.

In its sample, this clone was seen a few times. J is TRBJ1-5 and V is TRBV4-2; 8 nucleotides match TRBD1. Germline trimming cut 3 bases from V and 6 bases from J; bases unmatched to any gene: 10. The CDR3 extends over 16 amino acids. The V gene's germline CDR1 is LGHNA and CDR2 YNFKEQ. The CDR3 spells CASSQEPDRGSQPQHF. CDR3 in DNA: TGTGCCAGCAGCCAGGAACCAGACAGGGGAAGTCAGCCCCAGCATTTT.

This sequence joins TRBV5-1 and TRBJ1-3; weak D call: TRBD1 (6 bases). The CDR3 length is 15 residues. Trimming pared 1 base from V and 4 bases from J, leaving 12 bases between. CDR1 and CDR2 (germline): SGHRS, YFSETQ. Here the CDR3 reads CASSLWQGLGNTIYF. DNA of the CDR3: TGCGCCAGCAGCTTGTGGCAGGGGTTGGGAAACACCATATATTTT.

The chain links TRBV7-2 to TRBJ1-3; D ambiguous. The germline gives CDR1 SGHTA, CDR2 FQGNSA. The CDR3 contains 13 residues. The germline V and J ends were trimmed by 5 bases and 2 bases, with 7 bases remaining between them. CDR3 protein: CASSVRTGNTIYF. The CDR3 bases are TGTGCCAGCAGCGTACGGACTGGAAACACCATATATTTT.